This T cell receptor beta chain appears in the sequencing data of a study of blood T cell repertoires in COVID-19. V was pared by 6 bases and J by 0 bases, with 15 bases between. CDR3 length equals 16 residues. Germline V gives CDR1 SNHLY, CDR2 FYNNEI. In the study's own analysis: It was from reference gene primer amplification that nucleated cell counts were estimated. Produced via immunoSEQ multiplex PCR; TCRdb's table is partial and in-frame only. V and J calls and clone size are copied from that table; D and trimming were computed from the DNA. The repertoire holds about 250,000 clones, with 70% to 90% as singletons.

The sequence came from a woman in her thirties or forties who had recovered from COVID-19. The rearrangement links TRBV2 to TRBJ1-5; D is perhaps TRBD1 (5 bases). The sample was peripheral blood. The CDR3 DNA sequence: TGTGCCAGCAGCGGTCCAGGGTCATATAGCAATCAGCCCCAGCATTTT. Protein product: CASSGPGSYSNQPQHF.